Detailed here is one TCR beta chain. In the PCR, 60 Vbeta and 13 Jbeta primers were used. Sequencing used immunoSEQ multiplex PCR; TCRdb keeps in-frame clones, though not all of them. This table has more than 150,000 clones, under 80% appearing once. The sample belongs to a study of cytomegalovirus exposure and HLA in healthy donors. Trimming cost V 1 base and J 6 bases, with 8 bases left between them. The CDR3 extends over 13 amino acids. CDR1 is SEHNR and CDR2 is FQNEAQ in the germline V gene (reference sequence). Sequenced input: PBMCs. This chain joins TRBV7-9 and TRBJ2-3; a possible D gene is TRBD2 (5 bases). The receptor was derived from a woman in her twenties or thirties in good health and CMV-seropositive. The CDR3 DNA follows: TGTGCCAGCAGCTTAGGCGGGCGGGATACGCAGTATTTT. Encoded protein: CASSLGGRDTQYF.